These T cell receptor beta chains were read from a single sample in a study of blood T cell repertoires in COVID-19. The method was immunoSEQ multiplex PCR; TCRdb's version includes in-frame clones alone and lacks a portion of them. The table shows approximately 470,000 clones, with 87% occurring only once. The sample was PBMCs or T cells enriched from blood (not recorded which). These TCRs come from a woman aged 18-29 years who had recovered from COVID-19. CDR3s include the opening cysteine and the closing phenylalanine or tryptophan. D genes are given only for firm matches. Expanded clones get a size class; other rows say once, few or many, or leave the size out.

>TRBV30|NA|TRBJ1-1|NA|14
CAWKQVLGNTEAFF
TGTGCCTGGAAACAGGTTTTGGGAAACACTGAAGCTTTCTTT
>TRBV9|NA|TRBJ1-3|NA|17
CASSVTGSLLGGNTIYF
TGTGCCAGCAGCGTGACAGGTTCCCTTCTGGGTGGAAACACCATATATTTT
>TRBV12-5|NA|TRBJ1-5|NA|15
CASGTHKGGNQPQHF
TGTGCTAGTGGTACCCACAAAGGAGGGAATCAGCCCCAGCATTTT
>TRBV19|NA|TRBJ1-1|NA|16
CASSINSGGEGTEAFF
TGTGCCAGTAGTATAAATTCGGGGGGCGAGGGCACTGAAGCTTTCTTT
>TRBV4-2|TRBD2|TRBJ2-2|NA|17
CASSQVGLAGDTGELFF
TGTGCCAGCAGCCAAGTCGGGCTAGCGGGGGACACCGGGGAGCTGTTTTTT
>TRBV6-1|NA|TRBJ1-1|NA|14
CASSEETRTVEAFF
TGTGCCAGCAGTGAGGAAACTCGGACAGTAGAAGCTTTCTTT
>TRBV28|NA|TRBJ1-5|NA|16
CASSLGTHPSNQPQHF
TGTGCCAGCAGTTTAGGGACACATCCTAGCAATCAGCCCCAGCATTTT
>TRBV6-1|TRBD1|TRBJ2-7|NA|14
CASSEATGGLEQYF
TGTGCCAGCAGTGAAGCGACAGGGGGCCTCGAGCAGTACTTC
>TRBV28|TRBD1|TRBJ2-7|NA|14
CASSSTGGLYEQYF
TGTGCCAGCAGTTCGACAGGGGGCCTCTACGAGCAGTACTTC
>TRBV3-1/TRBV3-2|NA|TRBJ2-7|NA|14
CASSQDSNGYEQYF
TGTGCCAGCAGCCAAGATTCTAACGGCTACGAGCAGTACTTC
>TRBV6-5|NA|TRBJ1-6|few|14
CATSSEGISSPLHF
TGTGCCACCTCCAGCGAGGGAATTAGTTCACCCCTCCACTTT
>TRBV6-5|NA|TRBJ1-1|NA|13
CASWRTANTEAFF
TGTGCCAGCTGGAGGACGGCCAACACTGAAGCTTTCTTT
>TRBV6-4|NA|TRBJ1-1|once|12
CASSDGGREAFF
TGTGCCAGCAGTGACGGAGGCCGTGAAGCTTTCTTT
>TRBV3-1/TRBV3-2|NA|TRBJ1-1|NA|13
CASSTSWSTEAFF
TGTGCCAGCAGCACCTCTTGGAGCACTGAAGCTTTCTTT
>TRBV2|TRBD1|TRBJ2-3|NA|17
CAGRRDRVVTSTDTQYF
TGTGCCGGCCGCCGGGACAGGGTGGTTACTAGCACAGATACGCAGTATTTT
>TRBV27|TRBD1|TRBJ1-2|NA|11
CASSLWDSLHF
TGTGCCAGCAGTTTATGGGACAGTTTGCACTTC